The clone carrying this TCR beta chain was observed at least ten times. A second PCR of 7 to 11 cycles used a sample-barcoded 5' primer and a J-beta primer mix. Every sample gave at least 2.5 million paired-end reads containing CDR3. TCRdb recomputed calls from the 5' RACE reads with MiXCR, one row per CDR3 protein. Here the sample spans about 650,000 distinct CDR3 sequences, over 40% being singletons. No fewer than 5.5 micrograms of total RNA were isolated from every sample. This sample was included in a study of blood T cells in healthy people across ages. The receptor comes from a woman of 80 years or more in good health. Sample: blood.

CDR3 nucleotides: TGCGCCAGCGCCCCAGGGGCGGGAGTGTACAATGAGCAGTTCTTC. This sequence encodes CASAPGAGVYNEQFF. This chain uses TRBV5-1 with TRBJ2-1; TRBD2 is a possible D gene (7 bases). Germline assignment: CDR1 SGHRS and CDR2 YFSETQ. CDR3 length: 15 amino acids. The V end lost 7 bases, the J end lost 4 bases, and 18 bases lay between the germline ends.